This passage covers 32 T cell receptor beta chains from one sample sequenced in a study of T cell responses to AZD1222 COVID-19 vaccine. Clones were read by immunoSEQ multiplex PCR, and TCRdb kept only the in-frame ones, dropping some. The data hold about 150,000 clones, with 80% to 90% observed a single time. The sequencing here drew on peripheral blood, taken on day 0 of AZD1222 vaccination. The origin of the receptors is an adult in good health.

This chain links TRBV6-4 with TRBJ2-1, with TRBD2 as a possible D gene (6 bases). There are 15 residues in the CDR3. The V gene's germline CDR1 is MRHNA and CDR2 SNTAGT. The V end lost 6 bases, the J end lost 6 bases, and 18 bases lay between the germline ends. DNA of the CDR3: TGTGCCAGCAGCGAAAGGACTGGCGGGGTCAATGAGCAGTTCTTC. It is translated as CASSERTGGVNEQFF.

The J gene is TRBJ2-2, the V gene TRBV6-6; 9 nucleotides line up with TRBD2. Germline V gene sequence: CDR1 MNHNY, CDR2 SVGAGI (reference sequence). With 5 bases clipped from V and 6 bases from J, the junction kept 4 bases outside the gene matches. CDR3 length equals 14 residues. The CDR3 nucleotides are TGTGCCAGCAGTATAGCGGGAGTGGCCGGGGAGCTGTTTTTT. Protein product: CASSIAGVAGELFF.

CDR3 in amino acids: CASSFDYESNEKLFF. The DNA for the CDR3 is TGTGCCAGCAGCTTCGATTACGAATCTAATGAAAAACTGTTTTTT. J is TRBJ1-4 and V is TRBV11-3; D not resolved. The ends were cut back, 3 bases at V and 3 bases at J, with 11 bases in the middle. Germline CDR1 reads SGHNT; CDR2 reads YENEEA. CDR3 length: 15 amino acids.

V usage is TRBV11-2 and J usage is TRBJ1-2; D is ambiguous. The germline V and J ends were trimmed by 7 bases and 6 bases, with 18 bases remaining between them. Germline V gene sequence: CDR1 SGHAT, CDR2 FQNNGV. CDR3 length equals 14 residues. The CDR3: CASTGGRFGDGYTF. Written as DNA, the CDR3 is TGTGCCAGCACGGGCGGTCGGTTTGGAGATGGCTACACCTTC.

V is TRBV27 and J is TRBJ2-7; TRBD2 matches 9 bases. The CDR3 loop spans 14 amino acids. Germline trimming cut 4 bases from V and 6 bases from J; bases unmatched to any gene: 7. The V gene's germline CDR1 is MNHEY and CDR2 SMNVEV (reference sequence). CDR3 region: CASSSGLAGAEQYF. CDR3 DNA: TGTGCCAGCAGTTCGGGACTAGCTGGAGCCGAGCAGTACTTC.

The V and J genes are TRBV7-2 and TRBJ2-5, with TRBD1 as a possible D gene (8 bases). From germline, CDR1 is SGHTA and CDR2 FQGNSA. The CDR3 has 16 amino acids. Trimming shortened V by 5 bases and J by 4 bases, and 20 bases separated the two germline ends. The CDR3 DNA sequence: TGTGCCAGCAGCCCCCGGACAGGGAGGGGATCAGAGACCCAGTACTTC. Encoded protein: CASSPRTGRGSETQYF. Based on the CDR3 plus reference TRBV7-2 and TRBJ2-5, the full variable domain is GAGVSQSPSNKVTEKGKDVELRCDPISGHTALYWYRQSLGQGLEFLIYFQGNSAPDKSGLPSDRFSAERTGGSVSTLTIQRTQQEDSAVYLCASSPRTGRGSETQYFGPGTRLLVL.

This clone was counted a single time. The chain has TRBV19 and TRBJ1-1; no definite D call. Trimming took 4 bases from V and 1 from J, leaving 13 bases between them. CDR1 LNHDA and CDR2 SQIVND come from the germline V gene (reference sequence). CDR3 length: 15 residues. DNA for the CDR3: TGTGCCAGTAGTAGGATGGCAAGCGGGAACACTGAAGCTTTCTTT. Its translation: CASSRMASGNTEAFF.

The V and J genes are TRBV7-2 and TRBJ2-2, with 10 positions matching TRBD2. V was pared by 5 bases and J by 5 bases, with 8 bases of the junction left unmatched. Germline CDR1 reads SGHTA; CDR2 reads FQGNSA. This CDR3 spans 16 amino acids. The CDR3 sequence is CASSPPGLAITGELFF. Here the CDR3 DNA reads TGTGCCAGCAGCCCGCCGGGACTAGCGATAACCGGGGAGCTGTTTTTT.

The V and J genes are TRBV6-5 and TRBJ2-1; 10 bases map to TRBD2. This CDR3 region has 15 residues. Unmatched junction bases numbered 8, after V lost 6 bases and J lost 6 bases. Germline-derived CDR1 and CDR2 are MNHEY and SVGAGI. The CDR3 spells CASRWLAGERNEQFF. CDR3 coding DNA: TGTGCCAGCAGGTGGCTAGCGGGAGAGCGCAATGAGCAGTTCTTC.

The CDR3: CASSLGQETDTQYF. The CDR3 nucleotides are TGCGCCAGCAGCCTCGGACAGGAGACAGATACGCAGTATTTT. This chain links TRBV5-1 with TRBJ2-3; 7 bases fit TRBD1. After removal of 4 bases from V and 3 bases from J, the junction contained 5 bases not matched to a gene. Germline CDR1 and CDR2: SGHRS and YFSETQ. The CDR3 runs 14 residues. Combining the CDR3 with reference TRBV5-1 and TRBJ2-3 gives the whole variable domain KAGVTQTPRYLIKTRGQQVTLSCSPISGHRSVSWYQQTPGQGLQFLFEYFSETQRNKGNFPGRFSGRQFSNSRSEMNVSTLELGDSALYLCASSLGQETDTQYFGPGTRLTVL.

This chain joins TRBV9 and TRBJ1-3; tentative D call: TRBD1 (5 bases). The V end was cut by 3 bases, the J end by 1 base, with 11 bases between. Germline V gene lookup returns CDR1 SGDLS and CDR2 YYNGEE. There are 15 residues in the CDR3. CDR3 in DNA: TGTGCCAGCAGCGAAACGACAGTATCTGGAAACACCATATATTTT. Translated, it gives CASSETTVSGNTIYF. Full variable domain (missing parts from reference TRBV9 and TRBJ1-3): DSGVTQTPKHLITATGQRVTLRCSPRSGDLSVYWYQQSLDQGLQFLIQYYNGEERAKGNILERFSAQQFPDLHSELNLSSLELGDSALYFCASSETTVSGNTIYFGEGSWLTVV.

This clone was seen only a few times. J is TRBJ1-2 and V is TRBV30; the D gene is possibly TRBD1 (5 bases). This CDR3 contains 12 residues. The V end was cut by 3 bases, the J end by 7 bases, with 12 bases between. CDR1 is GTSNPN, CDR2 SVGIG, per germline (reference sequence). The CDR3: CAWRQGETGYTF. In nucleotides, the CDR3 is TGTGCCTGGAGGCAGGGTGAAACTGGCTACACCTTC. The whole variable domain, filled in from reference TRBV30 and TRBJ1-2, reads SQTIHQWPATLVQPVGSPLSLECTVEGTSNPNLYWYRQAAGRGLQLLFYSVGIGQISSEVPQNLSASRPQDRQFILSSKKLLLSDSGFYLCAWRQGETGYTFGSGTRLTVV.

The CDR3 is CASSQTSGSFPNEQFF. As DNA, the CDR3 is TGCGCCAGCAGCCAGACTAGCGGGAGTTTTCCCAATGAGCAGTTCTTC. The rearrangement uses TRBV4-1 and TRBJ2-1; 12 bases are a match to TRBD2. This CDR3 spans 16 amino acids. The V gene's germline CDR1 is MGHRA and CDR2 YSYEKL. V lost 3 bases, J lost 6 bases, and 6 bases stayed unmatched.

The rearrangement links TRBV3-1 (or the pseudogene TRBV3-2) to TRBJ2-1, with 11 nucleotides matching TRBD2. V lost 4 bases to trimming and J lost 10 bases; unmatched junction nucleotides: 12. The V gene's germline CDR1 is LGHDT and CDR2 YNNKEL (reference sequence). CDR3 size: 16 residues. The CDR3 DNA is TGTGCCAGCAGCCTTAGAGGGACTAGCGGTCGACGGGAGCAGTTCTTC. Residues: CASSLRGTSGRREQFF.

The rearrangement joins TRBV12-5 to TRBJ1-4; D uncertain. V was cut by 3 bases and J by 0 bases, with 5 bases left in between. The CDR3 runs 14 residues. Germline V gene data show CDR1 as LGHNT and CDR2 as FRNRAP. Written as DNA, the CDR3 is TGTGCTAGTGGTTTAAGTGCAACTAATGAAAAACTGTTTTTT. It codes for CASGLSATNEKLFF.

The rearrangement links TRBV10-1 to TRBJ2-7; 8 bases are shared with TRBD1. The CDR3 length is 15 residues. V lost 5 bases to trimming and J lost 3 bases; unmatched junction nucleotides: 9. CDR1 and CDR2 (germline): WNHNN, SYGVQD (reference sequence). CDR3 coding DNA: TGCGCCAGCAGTCCCAATGTTGGGACAGGCTACGAGCAGTACTTC. As protein: CASSPNVGTGYEQYF.

This chain uses TRBV4-1 with TRBJ2-7; 7 positions agree with TRBD1. V shed 1 base and J 1 base; nucleotides not matched to a gene: 1. CDR1 is MGHRA and CDR2 is YSYEKL in the germline V gene. The CDR3 consists of 14 residues. In nucleotides, the CDR3 is TGCGCCAGCAGCCAAGCGGGACAGTCCTACGAGCAGTACTTC. Protein product: CASSQAGQSYEQYF.

The rearrangement joins TRBV7-9 to TRBJ1-2; D is perhaps TRBD1 (6 bases). Germline V gene data show CDR1 as SEHNR and CDR2 as FQNEAQ (reference sequence). This CDR3 comprises 14 residues. Between the trimmed V and J ends, which lost 3 bases and 6 bases, there was a span of 14 bases. In DNA form, the CDR3 reads TGTGCCAGCAGCTTTGATTTTACAGGGAATGGCTACACCTTC. Translating it yields CASSFDFTGNGYTF.

The rearrangement uses TRBV11-2 and TRBJ2-5; a possible D gene is TRBD1 (6 bases). The V and J ends lost 5 bases and 5 bases respectively, with 18 bases between them. Germline lookup yields CDR1 SGHAT and CDR2 FQNNGV. This CDR3 comprises 15 residues. Here the CDR3 reads CASSLKGRGGETQYF. In DNA form, the CDR3 reads TGTGCCAGCAGCCTTAAGGGCAGGGGTGGGGAGACCCAGTACTTC.

CDR3 residues: CAWRRTEYTEAFF. The CDR3 DNA reads TGTGCCTGGAGACGGACAGAATACACTGAAGCTTTCTTT. The chain couples TRBV30 to TRBJ1-1; D is possibly TRBD1 (6 bases). The CDR3 has 13 amino acids. V lost 3 bases and J lost 3, with 11 bases in between. Germline CDR1 reads GTSNPN; CDR2 reads SVGIG (reference sequence).

The rearrangement uses TRBV11-2 and TRBJ1-1; maybe TRBD1 (5 bases). CDR1 is SGHAT and CDR2 is FQNNGV in the germline V gene. V was trimmed by 5 bases and J by 4 bases, leaving 17 bases between them. The CDR3 covers 15 residues. CDR3 sequence reads: CASSPLLWGSTEAFF. The CDR3 DNA reads TGTGCCAGCAGCCCCCTCCTTTGGGGGAGCACTGAAGCTTTCTTT.

This chain connects TRBV28 to TRBJ1-2; 8 nucleotides match TRBD1. J was trimmed by 8 bases and V by 7 bases; bases with no gene match: 18. This CDR3 is built from 16 residues. CDR1 and CDR2 (germline): MDHEN, SYDVKM. In DNA, the CDR3 is TGTGCCAGCATATTAGGCAGGGGGCAATTTCCTTCGGGCTACACCTTC. Protein: CASILGRGQFPSGYTF.

V and J are TRBV6-2 or TRBV6-3 and TRBJ2-5; D remains unclear. Germline values: CDR1 MNHEY, CDR2 SVGEGT. V dropped 6 bases and J dropped 5 bases, with 10 bases sitting between them. The CDR3 is 12 residues long. CDR3 region: CASSNPPETQYF. Written as DNA, the CDR3 is TGTGCCAGCAGCAACCCCCCTGAGACCCAGTACTTC.

V is TRBV28 and J is TRBJ1-2; D ambiguous. Germline V gives CDR1 MDHEN, CDR2 SYDVKM. V was trimmed by 7 bases and J by 3 bases, leaving 15 bases between them. The CDR3 length is 14 residues. The CDR3 reads CASTSRPSYYGYTF. The CDR3 bases are TGTGCCAGCACCTCCAGACCCTCTTACTATGGCTACACCTTC.

The rearrangement joins TRBV30 to TRBJ1-2, with a possible D match to TRBD1 (5 bases). V was pared by 7 bases and J by 3 bases, with 9 bases between. The CDR3 has 11 residues. CDR1 is GTSNPN and CDR2 is SVGIG in the germline V gene (reference sequence). In nucleotides, the CDR3 is TGTGCCTCCGGGACTTACTATGGCTACACCTTC. Amino acid sequence: CASGTYYGYTF.

J is TRBJ1-5 and V is TRBV19; 7 bases match TRBD1. The germline CDR1 and CDR2 sequences are LNHDA and SQIVND (reference sequence). V lost 8 bases to trimming and J lost 6 bases; unmatched junction nucleotides: 7. The CDR3 loop spans 13 amino acids. Here the CDR3 reads CASRPQGGQPQHF. CDR3 coding DNA: TGTGCCAGTCGCCCCCAGGGGGGTCAGCCCCAGCATTTT.

Comment on this clone: At one boundary the junction diverges from the germline segment, which might be a read error. This chain connects TRBV6-2 or TRBV6-3 to TRBJ2-1; TRBD1 might be the D (6 bases). The CDR3 is made up of 11 amino acids. Germline-derived CDR1 and CDR2 are MNHEY and SVGEGT. The CDR3 loop reads CASSWGHHQLF. CDR3 coding DNA: TGTGCCAGCAGCTGGGGGCACCATCAGCTCTTC.

The chain joins TRBV28 to TRBJ1-4; no firm D call. This CDR3 has 16 residues. Per the germline V gene, CDR1 is MDHEN and CDR2 is SYDVKM. Trimming cost V 6 bases and J 0 bases, with 14 bases left between them. CDR3 in amino acids: CASRRFTAATNEKLFF. CDR3 nucleotide sequence: TGTGCCAGCAGACGCTTTACAGCGGCAACTAATGAAAAACTGTTTTTT.

The gene calls are TRBV5-1 and TRBJ2-3, with a possible D match to TRBD1 (6 bases). Germline-derived CDR1 and CDR2 are SGHRS and YFSETQ. This CDR3 has 14 amino acids. V was clipped by 0 bases and J by 2 bases, with 7 bases between them. The DNA for the CDR3 is TGCGCCAGCAGCTTGGGACAGGACACAGATACGCAGTATTTT. Translating it yields CASSLGQDTDTQYF.

The gene calls are TRBV14 and TRBJ2-2; 10 bases map to TRBD2. V was pared by 4 bases and J by 4 bases, with 12 bases of the junction left unmatched. CDR3 length: 18 amino acids. Per germline, CDR1 SGHDN and CDR2 FVKESK. For the CDR3, the DNA is TGTGCCAGCAGCCCCGCGGTTACTAGCGGGATTGTCACCGGGGAGCTGTTTTTT. Translated: CASSPAVTSGIVTGELFF.

This rearrangement joins TRBV9 to TRBJ1-6; the D gene is possibly TRBD1 (6 bases). The CDR3 is 15 amino acids. V was trimmed by 3 bases and J by 9 bases, leaving 16 bases between them. Per germline, CDR1 SGDLS and CDR2 YYNGEE. CDR3 in DNA: TGTGCCAGCAGCGCAGTGGGGGGCAAGAGTTCACCCCTCCACTTT. Translation gives CASSAVGGKSSPLHF.

This sequence joins TRBV9 and TRBJ1-2; the D is unclear. The CDR3 is 16 amino acids. Trimming took off 0 bases at V and 4 bases at J, with 16 bases between the two ends. Germline V lookup: CDR1 SGDLS, CDR2 YYNGEE. CDR3: CASSVVTSRTGYGYTF. CDR3 coding DNA: TGTGCCAGCAGCGTAGTCACTAGCAGGACGGGCTATGGCTACACCTTC.